This T cell receptor beta chain is drawn from a study of cytomegalovirus exposure and HLA in healthy donors. Whole-study results and caveats: The availability of immune exposure information extended only to CMV serostatus. In most subjects, TCR beta sequences reportedly gave accurate predictions of HLA-A and HLA-B alleles. A later analysis found common viral pathogens apparently linked to several of the most significant clusters. Analysis was performed later, and it showed HLA-associated TCR beta chains to be more clonally expanded than equally common others.

Use of 60 Vbeta and 13 Jbeta primers characterized the PCR. Some clones are missing from TCRdb's copy, which holds only in-frame ones; the method was immunoSEQ multiplex PCR. This sample has roughly 200,000 clones, with 80% to 90% found just once. A few counts support this clone. Its antigen is still unknown. This CDR3 has 20 amino acids. J lost 1 base, V lost 0 bases, and 13 bases had no gene match. Germline V gene sequence: CDR1 SGHRS, CDR2 YFSETQ. The chain combines TRBV5-1 with TRBJ2-5; 12 nucleotides align to TRBD2. The sequencing input was PBMCs. This sequence originates from a man aged 30 to 39 in good health and CMV-seronegative. Written as DNA, the CDR3 is TGCGCCAGCAGCTTGGCCACTCTAGCGGGGGGGGACCCCATCCAAGAGACCCAGTACTTC. This gives the protein CASSLATLAGGDPIQETQYF.